Each of the 25 T cell receptor beta chains below was sequenced from the same sample in a study of long-term antiretroviral therapy in people with HIV. With survey level as its setting, the immunoSEQ assay was v3.0. Profiled with immunoSEQ multiplex PCR; TCRdb holds only in-frame clones, not every one. The table shows just under 30,000 clones, with roughly nine tenths occurring only once. The sequencing here drew on unsorted PBMCs, taken roughly 5 years before starting antiretroviral therapy. Receptor source: a man aged 45-60 years with HIV.

The genes are TRBV13 and TRBJ2-7; the D is unclear. Germline assignment: CDR1 PRHDT and CDR2 FYEKMQ (reference sequence). V lost 5 bases and J lost 2, with 22 bases in between. The CDR3 spans 17 residues. CDR3 loop: CASSNRADHFSAYEQYF. The CDR3 DNA is TGTGCCAGCAGCAACCGGGCCGATCATTTCTCGGCCTACGAGCAGTACTTC.

The chain recombines TRBV5-5 with TRBJ2-1; 14 nucleotides align to TRBD2. Trimming took 0 bases from V and 2 from J; bases not matched to a gene: 7. The CDR3 spans 19 residues. Germline V gene lookup returns CDR1 SGHKS and CDR2 YYEKEE (reference sequence). CDR3 protein: CASSLGPGTSGRPYNEQFF. In nucleotides, the CDR3 is TGTGCCAGCAGCTTGGGGCCCGGGACTAGCGGGAGACCCTACAATGAGCAGTTCTTC. Variable domain in full (rest from reference TRBV5-5 and TRBJ2-1): DAGVTQSPTHLIKTRGQQVTLRCSPISGHKSVSWYQQVLGQGPQFIFQYYEKEERGRGNFPDRFSARQFPNYSSELNVNALLLGDSALYLCASSLGPGTSGRPYNEQFFGPGTRLTVL.

V and J are TRBV29-1 and TRBJ2-7, with D possibly being TRBD2 (5 bases). CDR1 is SQVTM and CDR2 is ANQGSEA in the germline V gene. Trimming removed 4 bases at V and 1 base at J, with 8 bases between. The CDR3 length is 12 residues. CDR3 DNA sequence: TGCAGCGTTGGGACTTTGTCCTACGAGCAGTACTTC. The encoded protein is CSVGTLSYEQYF.

V usage is TRBV14 and J usage is TRBJ2-1; D is unresolved. The germline V gene has CDR1 SGHDN and CDR2 FVKESK. Trimming took 1 base from V and 0 from J, leaving 16 bases between them. The length of the CDR3 is 18 residues. CDR3 loop: CASSQGVGVWSSYNEQFF. In DNA, the CDR3 is TGTGCCAGCAGCCAAGGGGTAGGCGTCTGGAGCTCCTACAATGAGCAGTTCTTC.

The chain combines TRBV5-1 with TRBJ2-7; no reliable D call. Trimming pared 3 bases from V and 0 bases from J, leaving 13 bases between. Germline CDR1 SGHRS, CDR2 YFSETQ. This CDR3 is built from 15 residues. CDR3 region: CASSSDPGSSYEQYF. CDR3 nucleotides: TGCGCCAGCAGCTCCGACCCCGGTAGCTCCTACGAGCAGTACTTC.

The chain joins TRBV7-3 to TRBJ1-1; D gene ambiguous. Germline V CDR1 and CDR2: SGHTA, FQGTGA. There are 14 residues in the CDR3. The V end was cut by 5 bases, the J end by 6 bases, with 16 bases between. CDR3 loop: CASSVEALGAEAFF. The CDR3 bases are TGTGCCAGCAGCGTGGAAGCCTTGGGCGCTGAAGCTTTCTTT.

The chain joins TRBV5-1 to TRBJ2-1, with D possibly TRBD2 on 5 matching bases. This CDR3 contains 17 residues. Looked up from germline, CDR1 is SGHRS and CDR2 is YFSETQ. The ends were cut back, 0 bases at V and 0 bases at J, with 13 bases in the middle. DNA of the CDR3: TGCGCCAGCAGCTTGGAGGATTCTAGCCACTCCTACAATGAGCAGTTCTTC. Amino acids: CASSLEDSSHSYNEQFF.

This sequence joins TRBV2 and TRBJ2-7, with 11 positions matching TRBD2. CDR1 and CDR2 from the germline V gene are SNHLY and FYNNEI. The CDR3 loop spans 18 amino acids. With V trimmed by 5 bases and J by 0 bases, 12 bases remained unmatched. CDR3 region: CASSSQVVAGGYSYEQYF. The CDR3 DNA reads TGTGCCAGCAGTTCCCAGGTGGTAGCGGGGGGGTACTCCTACGAGCAGTACTTC. Together with reference TRBV2 and TRBJ2-7, the CDR3 gives the full variable domain: EPEVTQTPSHQVTQMGQEVILRCVPISNHLYFYWYRQILGQKVEFLVSFYNNEISEKSEIFDDQFSVERPDGSNFTLKIRSTKLEDSAMYFCASSSQVVAGGYSYEQYFGPGTRLTVT.

The gene calls are TRBV7-9 and TRBJ2-1, with 10 bases identical to TRBD2. The CDR3 has 14 residues. J gave up 7 bases and V 3 bases, and 3 bases lay outside the gene matches. CDR1 is SEHNR and CDR2 is FQNEAQ in the germline V gene (reference sequence). This chain's CDR3 is CASSLASGSNEQFF. The CDR3, as DNA: TGTGCCAGCAGCTTGGCTAGCGGGAGTAATGAGCAGTTCTTC.

The gene calls are TRBV6-5 and TRBJ2-1, with TRBD2 identical over 7 bases. Germline CDR1 reads MNHEY; CDR2 reads SVGAGI. CDR3 length: 15 amino acids. V was pared by 4 bases and J by 8 bases, with 11 bases of the junction left unmatched. The CDR3 nucleotides are TGTGCCAGCAGTTCCGGGAGGAGGGGTACCCATGAGCAGTTCTTC. It translates to CASSSGRRGTHEQFF.

The chain couples TRBV7-3 to TRBJ2-1; D unresolved. The CDR3 contains 15 residues. V was trimmed by 1 base and J by 10 bases, leaving 17 bases between them. CDR1 is SGHTA, CDR2 FQGTGA, per germline. The CDR3 protein is CASSLNGNGPSEQFF. The CDR3 nucleotides are TGTGCCAGCAGCTTAAATGGGAACGGGCCTTCCGAGCAGTTCTTC.

The chain has TRBV4-3 and TRBJ1-4; D gene ambiguous. The CDR3 has 17 amino acids. Germline assignment: CDR1 LGHNA and CDR2 YSLEER. V lost 4 bases to trimming and J lost 8 bases, with 23 bases between them. The CDR3 nucleotides are TGCGCCAGCAGCCGAAAGATGGTTAGAGGGTTGGGGGAAAAACTGTTTTTT. Translating gives CASSRKMVRGLGEKLFF.

In its sample, this clone was seen a few times. The gene calls are TRBV27 and TRBJ1-2; D not resolved. V lost 6 bases to trimming and J lost 0 bases, with 11 bases between them. The CDR3 covers 14 residues. The V gene's germline CDR1 is MNHEY and CDR2 SMNVEV (reference sequence). CDR3 nucleotide sequence: TGTGCCAGCAGGAGAAACCGGGCTAACTATGGCTACACCTTC. This gives the protein CASRRNRANYGYTF.

This clone showed up just a few times. V and J are TRBV30 and TRBJ1-5; D gene uncertain. Germline CDR1 reads GTSNPN; CDR2 reads SVGIG (reference sequence). V was shortened by 1 base and J by 4 bases, with 5 bases between the two germline ends. The CDR3 contains 12 residues. In nucleotides, the CDR3 is TGTGCCTGGAGTGGCCAAAATCAGCCCCAGCATTTT. Amino acids: CAWSGQNQPQHF.

The gene calls are TRBV6-4 and TRBJ1-2, with TRBD1 as a possible D gene (6 bases). The CDR3 spans 14 residues. Germline assignment: CDR1 MRHNA and CDR2 SNTAGT. The V end lost 0 bases, the J end lost 8 bases, and 13 bases lay between the germline ends. Here the CDR3 reads CASSDSVRGRGYTF. DNA for the CDR3: TGTGCCAGCAGTGACTCGGTCAGGGGTCGAGGCTACACCTTC.

The rearrangement joins TRBV5-1 to TRBJ2-3; 12 nucleotides align to TRBD1. The CDR3 loop spans 17 amino acids. Germline V gene sequence: CDR1 SGHRS, CDR2 YFSETQ. V lost 0 bases and J lost 4; bases outside the gene matches: 6. The CDR3 nucleotides read TGCGCCAGCAGCTTGGTCCCGGGACAGGGGGCTGCAGATACGCAGTATTTT. Translation: CASSLVPGQGAADTQYF.

This chain joins TRBV7-3 and TRBJ2-1; TRBD1 might be the D (6 bases). CDR3 length: 15 amino acids. V lost 1 base and J 3 bases, leaving 10 bases between the germline ends. Germline lookup yields CDR1 SGHTA and CDR2 FQGTGA. The CDR3 here is CASSLRQAIYNEQFF. CDR3 nucleotides: TGTGCCAGCAGCTTAAGACAGGCGATCTACAATGAGCAGTTCTTC.

The count of this clone is one. The chain links TRBV30 to TRBJ2-5, with a weak D call TRBD1 (6 bases). This CDR3 region has 14 residues. The germline V and J ends were trimmed by 1 base and 7 bases, with 16 bases remaining between them. Germline values: CDR1 GTSNPN, CDR2 SVGIG (reference sequence). CDR3 bases: TGTGCCTGGAGTGCCGGGACATCTTTTGTGACCCAGTACTTC. Translated: CAWSAGTSFVTQYF.

The chain couples TRBV15 to TRBJ2-1; D perhaps matches TRBD1 (6 bases). Germline-derived CDR1 and CDR2 are LNHNV and YYDKDF (reference sequence). Trimming pared 1 base from V and 4 bases from J, leaving 11 bases between. The CDR3 runs 15 residues. The CDR3, as DNA: TGTGCCACCAGCAGAGCTGTTGGGACATACAATGAGCAGTTCTTC. It yields the protein CATSRAVGTYNEQFF.

J is TRBJ2-1 and V is TRBV2; D unclear. There are 13 residues in the CDR3. V shed 5 bases and J shed 4 bases, with 9 bases lying between them. Germline-derived CDR1 and CDR2 are SNHLY and FYNNEI. The CDR3 bases are TGTGCCAGCAGTCGGACGGAGTACAATGAGCAGTTCTTC. This encodes CASSRTEYNEQFF.

This sequence joins TRBV5-4 and TRBJ2-7, with 7 bases matching TRBD1. V dropped 0 bases and J dropped 3; count of bases not matched to a gene: 9. This CDR3 comprises 16 residues. Germline V gene sequence: CDR1 SGHNT, CDR2 YYREEE (reference sequence). CDR3: CASSLADGTVFYEQYF. CDR3 nucleotide sequence: TGTGCCAGCAGCTTGGCCGATGGGACAGTTTTCTACGAGCAGTACTTC.

The chain combines TRBV27 with TRBJ2-4, with 7 bases identical to TRBD2. CDR3 length: 15 residues. CDR1 and CDR2 from the germline V gene are MNHEY and SMNVEV (reference sequence). The junction had 2 bases not matched to a gene; V was cut back by 3 bases and J by 0 bases. CDR3 loop: CASSLIAGAKNIQYF. The CDR3 nucleotides read TGTGCCAGCAGTTTGATAGCGGGAGCCAAAAACATTCAGTACTTC.

The chain carries TRBV7-2 and TRBJ2-2, with 7 bases fitting TRBD2. Trimming took 1 base from V and 2 from J; bases not matched to a gene: 4. This CDR3 comprises 16 residues. Germline V gene data show CDR1 as SGHTA and CDR2 as FQGNSA. The CDR3 is CASSLVRGTNTGELFF. The CDR3 nucleotides read TGTGCCAGCAGCTTAGTGCGGGGGACTAACACCGGGGAGCTGTTTTTT.

The V call is TRBV5-1, the J call TRBJ2-4, with D possibly matching TRBD2 (6 bases). Germline loops: CDR1 SGHRS, CDR2 YFSETQ. The CDR3 has 16 amino acids. V lost 0 bases, J lost 0 bases, and 10 bases lay in between. The CDR3 region is CASSLVSGLAKNIQYF. Here the CDR3 DNA reads TGCGCCAGCAGCTTGGTTAGCGGACTAGCCAAAAACATTCAGTACTTC.

V is TRBV7-9 and J is TRBJ2-1; 13 bases map to TRBD2. CDR3 length: 15 amino acids. Germline CDR1 SEHNR, CDR2 FQNEAQ (reference sequence). Germline trimming cut 1 base from V and 6 bases from J; bases unmatched to any gene: 0. CDR3 region: CASSLGTSGSNEQFF. As DNA, the CDR3 is TGTGCCAGCAGCTTAGGGACTAGCGGGAGCAATGAGCAGTTCTTC.